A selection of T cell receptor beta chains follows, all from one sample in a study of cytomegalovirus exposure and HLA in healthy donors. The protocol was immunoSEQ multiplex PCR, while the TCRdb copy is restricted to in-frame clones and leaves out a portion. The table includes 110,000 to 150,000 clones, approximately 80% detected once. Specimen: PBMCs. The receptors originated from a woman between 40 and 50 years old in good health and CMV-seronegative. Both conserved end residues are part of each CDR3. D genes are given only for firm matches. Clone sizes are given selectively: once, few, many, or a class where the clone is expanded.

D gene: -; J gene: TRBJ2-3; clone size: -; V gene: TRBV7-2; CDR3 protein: CASSYLPSTDTQYF; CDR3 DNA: TGTGCCAGCAGCTATCTACCCAGCACAGATACGCAGTATTTT
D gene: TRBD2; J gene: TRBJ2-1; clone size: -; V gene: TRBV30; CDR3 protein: CAWNWGLAGVREQFF; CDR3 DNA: TGTGCCTGGAACTGGGGACTAGCGGGAGTTCGGGAGCAGTTCTTC
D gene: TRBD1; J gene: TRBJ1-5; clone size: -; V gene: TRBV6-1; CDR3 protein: CASSEYTGGGGNQPQHF; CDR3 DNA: TGTGCCAGCAGTGAATATACAGGGGGCGGAGGCAATCAGCCCCAGCATTTT
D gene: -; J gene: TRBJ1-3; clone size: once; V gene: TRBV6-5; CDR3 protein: CASSPTGNGGNTIYF; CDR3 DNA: TGTGCCAGCAGTCCTACAGGGAACGGGGGAAACACCATATATTTT
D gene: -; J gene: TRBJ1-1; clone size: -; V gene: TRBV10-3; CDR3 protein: CAISELGGNTEAFF; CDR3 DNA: TGTGCCATCAGTGAGTTAGGGGGGAACACTGAAGCTTTCTTT
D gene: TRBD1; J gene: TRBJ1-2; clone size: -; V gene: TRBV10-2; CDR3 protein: CASTMTGGVYTF; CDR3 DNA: TGCGCCAGCACCATGACAGGGGGTGTCTACACCTTC
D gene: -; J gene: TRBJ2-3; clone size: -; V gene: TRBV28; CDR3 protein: CASSPEGWTGRDLADTQYF; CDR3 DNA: TGTGCCAGCAGCCCCGAGGGCTGGACAGGGAGGGACCTGGCAGATACGCAGTATTTT
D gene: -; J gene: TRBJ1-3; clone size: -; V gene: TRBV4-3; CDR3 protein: CASSQHRVQAGNTIYF; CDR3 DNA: TGCGCCAGCAGCCAACACCGCGTCCAAGCAGGAAACACCATATATTTT
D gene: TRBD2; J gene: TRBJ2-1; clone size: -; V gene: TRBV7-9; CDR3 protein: CASSFSSGSTEQFF; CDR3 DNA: TGTGCCAGCAGCTTTTCTAGCGGGAGCACTGAGCAGTTCTTC
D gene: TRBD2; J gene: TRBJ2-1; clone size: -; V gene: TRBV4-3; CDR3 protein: CASSQAGGNTNEQFF; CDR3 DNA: TGCGCCAGCAGCCAAGCGGGAGGGAATACTAATGAGCAGTTCTTC
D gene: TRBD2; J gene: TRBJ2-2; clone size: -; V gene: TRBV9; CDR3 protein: CASSVSGRFYTGELFF; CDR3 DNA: TGTGCCAGCAGCGTTAGCGGGAGGTTCTACACCGGGGAGCTGTTTTTT
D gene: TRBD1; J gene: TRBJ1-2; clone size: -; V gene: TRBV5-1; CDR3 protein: CASSIGTANYGYTF; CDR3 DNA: TGCGCCAGCAGTATTGGGACAGCAAACTATGGCTACACCTTC
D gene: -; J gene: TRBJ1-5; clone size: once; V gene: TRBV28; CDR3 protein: CASSLARDNQPQHF; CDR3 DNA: TGTGCCAGCAGTTTAGCCAGGGACAATCAGCCCCAGCATTTT
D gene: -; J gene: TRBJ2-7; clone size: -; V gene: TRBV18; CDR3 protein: CASSPKSGYEQYF; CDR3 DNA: TGTGCCAGCTCACCAAAGTCAGGATACGAGCAGTACTTC
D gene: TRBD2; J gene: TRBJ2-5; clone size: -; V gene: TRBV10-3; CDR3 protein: CAISDLGTSLGSIETQYF; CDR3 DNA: TGTGCCATCAGTGATCTTGGGACTAGCTTAGGTTCGATCGAGACCCAGTACTTC
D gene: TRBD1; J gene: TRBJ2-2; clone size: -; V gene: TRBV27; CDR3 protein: CASRSGTVANTGELFF; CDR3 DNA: TGTGCCAGCCGTTCCGGGACAGTCGCGAACACCGGGGAGCTGTTTTTT
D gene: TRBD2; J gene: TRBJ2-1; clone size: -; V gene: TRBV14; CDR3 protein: CASSRPTPSGYNEQFF; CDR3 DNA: TGTGCCAGCAGCCGCCCCACCCCTAGCGGCTACAATGAGCAGTTCTTC
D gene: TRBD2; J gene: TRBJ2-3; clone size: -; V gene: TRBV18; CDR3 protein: CASSPQGAGGTDTQYF; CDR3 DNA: TGTGCCAGCTCACCACAGGGTGCGGGGGGCACAGATACGCAGTATTTT
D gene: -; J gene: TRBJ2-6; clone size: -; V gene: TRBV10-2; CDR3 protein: CAIRPAGTGANVLTF; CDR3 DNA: TGCGCCATTCGCCCCGCGGGGACTGGGGCCAACGTCCTGACTTTC
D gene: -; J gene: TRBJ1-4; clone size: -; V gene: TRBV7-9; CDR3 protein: CASSLPSEKLFF; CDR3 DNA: TGTGCCAGCAGCTTACCGTCCGAAAAACTGTTTTTT
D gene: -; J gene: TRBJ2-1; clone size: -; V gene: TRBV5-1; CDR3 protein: CASSSDRYNEQFF; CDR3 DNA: TGCGCCAGCAGCTCTGACAGATACAATGAGCAGTTCTTC
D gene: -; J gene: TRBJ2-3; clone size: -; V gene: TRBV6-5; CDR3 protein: CASSYSGVAGTDTQYF; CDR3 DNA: TGTGCCAGCAGTTACTCGGGAGTAGCCGGCACAGATACGCAGTATTTT
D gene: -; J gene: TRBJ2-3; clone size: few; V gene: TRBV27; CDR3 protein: CASSYGLESTDTQYF; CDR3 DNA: TGTGCCAGCAGTTATGGACTGGAAAGCACAGATACGCAGTATTTT
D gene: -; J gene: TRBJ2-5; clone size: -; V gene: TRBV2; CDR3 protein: CASTRRTGIQETLYF; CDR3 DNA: TGTGCCAGCACCCGCCGCACAGGAATTCAAGAGACCCTGTACTTC
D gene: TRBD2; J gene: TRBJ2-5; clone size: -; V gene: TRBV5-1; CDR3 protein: CASSLTSGSGETQYF; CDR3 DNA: TGCGCCAGCAGCCTGACTAGCGGGAGTGGAGAGACCCAGTACTTC
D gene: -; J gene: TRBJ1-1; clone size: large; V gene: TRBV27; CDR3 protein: CASSWDKATEAFF; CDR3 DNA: TGTGCCAGCAGTTGGGACAAGGCCACTGAAGCTTTCTTT
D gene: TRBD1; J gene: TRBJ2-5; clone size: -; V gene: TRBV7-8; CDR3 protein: CASSRDRGREETQYF; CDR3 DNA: TGTGCCAGCAGCCGGGACAGGGGGCGGGAAGAGACCCAGTACTTC
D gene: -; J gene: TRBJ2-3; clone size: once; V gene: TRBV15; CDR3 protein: CATSTLTQGTDTQYF; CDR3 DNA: TGTGCCACCAGCACACTCACACAGGGCACAGATACGCAGTATTTT
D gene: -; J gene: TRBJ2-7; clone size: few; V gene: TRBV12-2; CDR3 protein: CASRLAGTGLDRGEQYF; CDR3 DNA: TGTGCAAGTCGCTTAGCGGGGACAGGGTTGGATAGAGGCGAGCAGTACTTC
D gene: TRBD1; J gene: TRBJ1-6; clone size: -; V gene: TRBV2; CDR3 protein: CASSGQGSSPLHF; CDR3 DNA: TGTGCCAGCAGTGGACAGGGAAGTTCACCCCTCCACTTT
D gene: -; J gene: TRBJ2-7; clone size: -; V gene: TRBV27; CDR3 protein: CASSLLPGRADEQYF; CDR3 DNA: TGTGCCAGCAGTTTACTGCCCGGGAGAGCCGACGAGCAGTACTTC
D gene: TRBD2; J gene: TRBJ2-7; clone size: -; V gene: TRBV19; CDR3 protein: CASSKFGTSEGEQYF; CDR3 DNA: TGTGCCAGTAGTAAATTCGGGACTAGCGAGGGCGAGCAGTACTTC
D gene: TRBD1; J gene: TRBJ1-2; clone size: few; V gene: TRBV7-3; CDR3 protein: CASTQTGGSGYTF; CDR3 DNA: TGTGCCAGTACGCAAACAGGGGGAAGTGGCTACACCTTC
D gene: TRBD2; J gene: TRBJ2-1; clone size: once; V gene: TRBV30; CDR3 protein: CAWSPGLAGGNEQFF; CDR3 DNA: TGTGCCTGGAGTCCGGGACTAGCGGGAGGGAATGAGCAGTTCTTC
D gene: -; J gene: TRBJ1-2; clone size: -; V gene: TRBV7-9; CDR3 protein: CASTIGVSYGYTF; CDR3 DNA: TGTGCCAGCACCATAGGGGTCTCTTATGGCTACACCTTC
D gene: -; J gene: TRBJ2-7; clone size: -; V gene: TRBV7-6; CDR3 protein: CASSYGDSYEQYF; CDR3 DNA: TGTGCCAGCAGCTACGGAGACTCCTACGAGCAGTACTTC
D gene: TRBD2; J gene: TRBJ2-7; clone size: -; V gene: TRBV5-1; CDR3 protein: CASSLAASGRYEQYF; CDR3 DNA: TGCGCCAGCAGCTTGGCGGCTAGCGGGAGGTACGAGCAGTACTTC
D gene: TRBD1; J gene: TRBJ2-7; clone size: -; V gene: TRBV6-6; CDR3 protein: CASRDRAYEQYF; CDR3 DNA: TGTGCCAGCCGGGACAGGGCCTACGAGCAGTACTTC
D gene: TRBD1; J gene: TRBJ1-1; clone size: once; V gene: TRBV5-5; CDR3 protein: CASSRSTGDRQAFF; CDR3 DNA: TGTGCCAGCAGCCGAAGTACAGGGGACCGACAAGCTTTCTTT
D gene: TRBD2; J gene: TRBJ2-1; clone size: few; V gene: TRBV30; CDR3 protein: CAWSAREVTYNEQFF; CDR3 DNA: TGTGCCTGGAGTGCGCGGGAGGTCACCTACAATGAGCAGTTCTTC
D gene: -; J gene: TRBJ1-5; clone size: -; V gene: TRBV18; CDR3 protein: CASSPNQMGGGQPQHF; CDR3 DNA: TGTGCCAGCTCACCAAACCAGATGGGGGGAGGTCAGCCCCAGCATTTT
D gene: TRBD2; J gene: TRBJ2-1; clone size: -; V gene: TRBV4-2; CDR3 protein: CASSQDPAGGENEQFF; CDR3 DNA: TGTGCCAGCAGCCAAGATCCAGCGGGAGGGGAAAATGAGCAGTTCTTC
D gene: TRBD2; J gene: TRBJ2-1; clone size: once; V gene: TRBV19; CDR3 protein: CASRGKGLAGAWEQFF; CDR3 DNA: TGTGCCAGTAGGGGGAAGGGACTAGCGGGAGCATGGGAGCAGTTCTTC
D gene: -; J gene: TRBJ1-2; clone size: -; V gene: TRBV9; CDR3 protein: CASSVEGGTAGGYTF; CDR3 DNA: TGTGCCAGCAGCGTAGAGGGAGGGACCGCTGGCGGCTACACCTTC
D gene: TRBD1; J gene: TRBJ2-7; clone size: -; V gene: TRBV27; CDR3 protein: CASWTGGSYEQYF; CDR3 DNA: TGTGCCAGCTGGACAGGGGGAAGCTACGAGCAGTACTTC
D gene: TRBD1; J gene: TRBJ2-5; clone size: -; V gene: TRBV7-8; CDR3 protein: CASSLAGSRGLWETQYF; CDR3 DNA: TGTGCCAGCAGCTTAGCGGGAAGCAGGGGGCTATGGGAGACCCAGTACTTC
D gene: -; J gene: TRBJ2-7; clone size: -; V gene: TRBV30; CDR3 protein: CAWSSGHFYEQYF; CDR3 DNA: TGTGCCTGGAGTTCGGGACACTTCTACGAGCAGTACTTC
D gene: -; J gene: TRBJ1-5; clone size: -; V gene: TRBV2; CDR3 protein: CASNSGLASNQPQHF; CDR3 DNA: TGTGCCAGCAATTCAGGGTTGGCTAGCAATCAGCCCCAGCATTTT
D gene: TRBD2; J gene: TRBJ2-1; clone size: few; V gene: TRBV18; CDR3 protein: CASSPLTVTSGVSYNEQFF; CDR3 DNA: TGTGCCAGCTCACCACTAACAGTCACTAGCGGGGTCTCCTACAATGAGCAGTTCTTC
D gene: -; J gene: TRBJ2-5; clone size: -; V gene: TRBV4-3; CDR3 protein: CASSQDRNSQETQYF; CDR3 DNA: TGCGCCAGCAGCCAAGATAGGAACAGCCAAGAGACCCAGTACTTC
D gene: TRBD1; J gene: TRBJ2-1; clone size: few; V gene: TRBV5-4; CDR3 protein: CASSSAGTGRDEQFF; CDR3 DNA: TGTGCCAGCAGCTCAGCCGGGACAGGGAGGGATGAGCAGTTCTTC
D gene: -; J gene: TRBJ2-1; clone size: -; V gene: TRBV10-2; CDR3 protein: CASSESGPGQFF; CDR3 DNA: TGCGCCAGCAGTGAGTCGGGCCCAGGACAGTTCTTC